This T cell receptor (beta chain) was recorded in a study of T cells in Graves' hyperthyroidism and ophthalmopathy. Study-wide findings and caveats: Ophthalmopathy and stable hyperthyroidism were told apart by a 13 V-J model.

RNA transcripts provided the source from which TCR beta CDR3 regions were amplified. During a first-round RT-PCR of the TCR CDR3, the HTBI primer set was used. TCRdb used MiXCR to reprocess the multiplex PCR reads, holding one entry per CDR3 protein. This sample has some 510,000 distinct CDR3 sequences, with less than 25% found just once. In this sample, this clonotype turned up many times. What it recognizes is unknown. Patients with uncontrolled infections, other autoimmune diseases, pregnancy or lactation were excluded. Germline CDR1 reads MNHNS; CDR2 reads SASEGT. The CDR3 totals 13 residues. V lost 6 bases and J 9 bases, leaving 17 bases between the germline ends.

The sequence came from a young man with Graves' hyperthyroidism. The sequencing sample was made of blood. The genes are TRBV6-1 and TRBJ1-1, with D possibly TRBD1 on 5 matching bases. The CDR3 nucleotides read TGTGCCAGCAGGGGGACTTATCAACCTCAAGCTTTCTTT. Amino acid sequence: CASRGTYQPQAFF.